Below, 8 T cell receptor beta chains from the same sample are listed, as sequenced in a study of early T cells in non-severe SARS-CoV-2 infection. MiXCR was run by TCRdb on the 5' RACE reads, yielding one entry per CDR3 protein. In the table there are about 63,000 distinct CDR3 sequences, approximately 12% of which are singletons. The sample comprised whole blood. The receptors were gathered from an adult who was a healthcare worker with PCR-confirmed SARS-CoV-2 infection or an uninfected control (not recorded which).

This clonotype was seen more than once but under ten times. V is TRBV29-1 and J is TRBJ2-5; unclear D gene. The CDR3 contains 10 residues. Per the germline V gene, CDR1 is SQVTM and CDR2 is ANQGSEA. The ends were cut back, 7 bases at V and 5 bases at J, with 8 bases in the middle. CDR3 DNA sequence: TGCAGCGCCGTAGACGAGACCCAGTACTTC. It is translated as CSAVDETQYF.

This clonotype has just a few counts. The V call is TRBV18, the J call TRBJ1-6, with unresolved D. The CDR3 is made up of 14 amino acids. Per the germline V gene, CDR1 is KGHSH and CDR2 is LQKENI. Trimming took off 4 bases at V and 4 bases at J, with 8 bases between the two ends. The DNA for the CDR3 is TGTGCCAGCTCACTCGACGGATATAATTCACCCCTCCACTTT. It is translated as CASSLDGYNSPLHF.

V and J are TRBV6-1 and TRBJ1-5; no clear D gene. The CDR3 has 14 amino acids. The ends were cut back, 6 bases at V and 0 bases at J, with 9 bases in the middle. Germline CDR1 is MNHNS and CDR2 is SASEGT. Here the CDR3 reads CASRNSYSNQPQHF. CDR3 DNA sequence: TGTGCCAGCAGAAACTCTTATAGCAATCAGCCCCAGCATTTT.

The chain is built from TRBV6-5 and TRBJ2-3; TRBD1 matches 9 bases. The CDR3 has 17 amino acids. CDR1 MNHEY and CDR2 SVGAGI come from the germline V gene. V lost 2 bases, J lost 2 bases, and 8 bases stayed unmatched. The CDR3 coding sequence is TGTGCCAGCAGTTACGGGGGGCGGACAGGGGACACAGATACGCAGTATTTT. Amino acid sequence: CASSYGGRTGDTDTQYF.

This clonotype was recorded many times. CDR3 DNA: TGTGCCTGGAGTGTACGGCGCAGGGCTAGTTCCTATGGCTACACCTTC. This gives the protein CAWSVRRRASSYGYTF. This chain connects TRBV30 to TRBJ1-2; weak D call: TRBD1 (5 bases). The CDR3 is 16 amino acids. V was trimmed by 0 bases and J by 4 bases, leaving 18 bases between them. CDR1 is GTSNPN and CDR2 is SVGIG in the germline V gene (reference sequence).

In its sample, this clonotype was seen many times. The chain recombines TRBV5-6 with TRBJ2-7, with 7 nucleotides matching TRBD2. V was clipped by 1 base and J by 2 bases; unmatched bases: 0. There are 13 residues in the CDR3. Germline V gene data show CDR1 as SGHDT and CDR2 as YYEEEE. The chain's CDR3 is CASSLSGAYEQYF. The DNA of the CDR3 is TGTGCCAGCAGCTTGAGCGGGGCCTACGAGCAGTACTTC.

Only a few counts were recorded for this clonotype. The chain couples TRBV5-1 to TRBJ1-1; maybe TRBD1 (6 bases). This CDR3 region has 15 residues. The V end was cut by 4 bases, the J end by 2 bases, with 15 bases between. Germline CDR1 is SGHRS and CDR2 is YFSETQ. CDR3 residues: CASSEIQGGNTEAFF. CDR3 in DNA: TGCGCCAGCAGCGAAATACAGGGAGGCAACACTGAAGCTTTCTTT.

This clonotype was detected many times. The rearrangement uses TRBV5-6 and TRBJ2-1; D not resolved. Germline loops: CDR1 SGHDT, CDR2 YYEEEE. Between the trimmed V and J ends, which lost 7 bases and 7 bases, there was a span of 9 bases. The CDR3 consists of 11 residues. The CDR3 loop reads CASRIGNEQFF. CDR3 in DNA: TGTGCCAGCCGCATAGGGAATGAGCAGTTCTTC.